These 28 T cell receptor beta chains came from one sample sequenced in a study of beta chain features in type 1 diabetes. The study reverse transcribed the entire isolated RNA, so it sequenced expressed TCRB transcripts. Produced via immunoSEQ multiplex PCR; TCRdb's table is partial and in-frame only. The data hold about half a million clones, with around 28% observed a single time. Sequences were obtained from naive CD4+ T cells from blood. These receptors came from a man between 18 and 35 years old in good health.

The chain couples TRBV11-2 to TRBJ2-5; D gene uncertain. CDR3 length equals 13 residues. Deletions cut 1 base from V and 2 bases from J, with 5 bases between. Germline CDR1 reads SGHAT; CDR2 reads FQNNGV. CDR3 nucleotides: TGTGCCAGCAGCTTAGTCAGGCAAGAGACCCAGTACTTC. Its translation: CASSLVRQETQYF.

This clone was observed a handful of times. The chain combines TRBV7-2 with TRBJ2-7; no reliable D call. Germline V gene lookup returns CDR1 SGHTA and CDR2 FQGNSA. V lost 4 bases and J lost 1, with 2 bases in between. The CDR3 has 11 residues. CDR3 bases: TGTGCCAGCAGCTGGTCCTACGAGCAGTACTTC. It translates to CASSWSYEQYF.

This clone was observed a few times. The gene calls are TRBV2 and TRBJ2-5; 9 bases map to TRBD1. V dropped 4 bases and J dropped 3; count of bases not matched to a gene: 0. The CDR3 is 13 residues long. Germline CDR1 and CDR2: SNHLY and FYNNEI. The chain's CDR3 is CASSGTGEETQYF. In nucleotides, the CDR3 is TGTGCCAGCAGTGGGACAGGGGAAGAGACCCAGTACTTC.

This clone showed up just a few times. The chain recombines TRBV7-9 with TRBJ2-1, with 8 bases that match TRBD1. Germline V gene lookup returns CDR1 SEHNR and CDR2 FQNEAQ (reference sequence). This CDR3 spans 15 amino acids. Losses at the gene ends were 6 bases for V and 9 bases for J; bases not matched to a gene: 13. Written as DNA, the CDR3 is TGTGCCAGCAGACCCGGGACAGGAATACAATTTGAGCAGTTCTTC. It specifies CASRPGTGIQFEQFF. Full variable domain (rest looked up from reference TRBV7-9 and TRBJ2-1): DTGVSQNPRHKITKRGQNVTFRCDPISEHNRLYWYRQTLGQGPEFLTYFQNEAQLEKSRLLSDRFSAERPKGSFSTLEIQRTEQGDSAMYLCASRPGTGIQFEQFFGPGTRLTVL.

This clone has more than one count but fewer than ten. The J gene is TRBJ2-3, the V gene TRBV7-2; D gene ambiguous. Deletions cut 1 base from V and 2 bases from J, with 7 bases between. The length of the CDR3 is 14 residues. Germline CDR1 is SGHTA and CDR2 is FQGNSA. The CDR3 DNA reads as TGTGCCAGCAGCTTAGGTGCCTTCACAGATACGCAGTATTTT. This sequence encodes CASSLGAFTDTQYF. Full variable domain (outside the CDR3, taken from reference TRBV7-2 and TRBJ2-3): GAGVSQSPSNKVTEKGKDVELRCDPISGHTALYWYRQSLGQGLEFLIYFQGNSAPDKSGLPSDRFSAERTGGSVSTLTIQRTQQEDSAVYLCASSLGAFTDTQYFGPGTRLTVL.

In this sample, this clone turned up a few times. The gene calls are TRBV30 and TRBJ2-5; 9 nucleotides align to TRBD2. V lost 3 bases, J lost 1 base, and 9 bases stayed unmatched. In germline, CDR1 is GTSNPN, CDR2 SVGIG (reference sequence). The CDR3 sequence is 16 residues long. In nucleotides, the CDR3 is TGTGCCTGGAGCCGAGCGGGAGGTAAATCCCAAGAGACCCAGTACTTC. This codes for CAWSRAGGKSQETQYF.

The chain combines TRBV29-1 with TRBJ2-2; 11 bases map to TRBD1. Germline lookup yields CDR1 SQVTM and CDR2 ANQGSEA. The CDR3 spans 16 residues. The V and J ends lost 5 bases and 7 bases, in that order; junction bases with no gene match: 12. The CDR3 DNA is TGCAGCGTTCCACGAGGGACAGGGGGAATCGTCGGGGAGCTGTTTTTT. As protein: CSVPRGTGGIVGELFF.

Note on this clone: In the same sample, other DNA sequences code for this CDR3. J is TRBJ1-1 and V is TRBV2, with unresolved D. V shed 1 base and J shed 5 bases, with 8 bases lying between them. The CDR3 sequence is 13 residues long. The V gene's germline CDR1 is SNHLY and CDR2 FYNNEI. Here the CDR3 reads CASSEEAGTEAFF. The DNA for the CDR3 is TGTGCCAGCAGTGAAGAGGCAGGAACTGAAGCTTTCTTT.

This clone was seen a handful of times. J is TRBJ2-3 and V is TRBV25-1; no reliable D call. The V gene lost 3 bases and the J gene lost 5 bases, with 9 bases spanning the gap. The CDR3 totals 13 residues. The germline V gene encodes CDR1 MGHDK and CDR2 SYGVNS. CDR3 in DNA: TGTGCCAGCAGTGACTCAGTCGTAGATACGCAGTATTTT. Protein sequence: CASSDSVVDTQYF.

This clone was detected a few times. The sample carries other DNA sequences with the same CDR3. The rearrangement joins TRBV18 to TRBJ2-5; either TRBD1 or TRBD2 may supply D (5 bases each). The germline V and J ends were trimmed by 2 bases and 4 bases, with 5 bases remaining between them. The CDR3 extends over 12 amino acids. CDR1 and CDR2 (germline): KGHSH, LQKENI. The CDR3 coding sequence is TGTGCCAGCTCACCAGGGGGAGAGACCCAGTACTTC. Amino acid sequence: CASSPGGETQYF.

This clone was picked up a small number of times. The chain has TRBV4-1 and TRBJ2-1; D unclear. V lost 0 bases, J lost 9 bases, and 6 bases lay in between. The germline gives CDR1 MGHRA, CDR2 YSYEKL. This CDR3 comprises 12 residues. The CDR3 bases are TGCGCCAGCAGCCAAGATTTAGCTGAGCAGTTCTTC. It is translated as CASSQDLAEQFF.

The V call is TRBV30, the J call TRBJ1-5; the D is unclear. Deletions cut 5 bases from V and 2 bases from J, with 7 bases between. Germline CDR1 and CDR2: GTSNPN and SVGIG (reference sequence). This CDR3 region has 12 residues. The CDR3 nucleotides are TGTGCCTGGGACACCGGCAATCAGCCCCAGCATTTT. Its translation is CAWDTGNQPQHF.

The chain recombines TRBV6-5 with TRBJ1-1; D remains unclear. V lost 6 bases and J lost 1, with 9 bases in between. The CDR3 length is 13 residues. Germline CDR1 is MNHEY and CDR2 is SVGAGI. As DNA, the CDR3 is TGTGCCAGCAGACGGGGTCGGAACACTGAAGCTTTCTTT. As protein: CASRRGRNTEAFF.

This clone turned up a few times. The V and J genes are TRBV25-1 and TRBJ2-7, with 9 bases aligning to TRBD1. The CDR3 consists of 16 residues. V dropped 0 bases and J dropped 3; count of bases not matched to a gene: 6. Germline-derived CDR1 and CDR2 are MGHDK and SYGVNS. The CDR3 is CASSEYGTGNFYEQYF. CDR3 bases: TGTGCCAGCAGTGAATACGGGACAGGGAATTTCTACGAGCAGTACTTC.

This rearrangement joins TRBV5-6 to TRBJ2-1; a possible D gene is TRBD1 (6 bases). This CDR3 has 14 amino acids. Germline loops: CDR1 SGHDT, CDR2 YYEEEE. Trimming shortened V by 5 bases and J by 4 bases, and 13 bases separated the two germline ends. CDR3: CASRQGQPYNEQFF. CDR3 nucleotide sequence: TGTGCCAGCAGACAGGGACAACCTTACAATGAGCAGTTCTTC. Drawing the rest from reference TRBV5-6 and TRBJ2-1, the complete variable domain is DAGVTQSPTHLIKTRGQQVTLRCSPKSGHDTVSWYQQALGQGPQFIFQYYEEEERQRGNFPDRFSGHQFPNYSSELNVNALLLGDSALYLCASRQGQPYNEQFFGPGTRLTVL.

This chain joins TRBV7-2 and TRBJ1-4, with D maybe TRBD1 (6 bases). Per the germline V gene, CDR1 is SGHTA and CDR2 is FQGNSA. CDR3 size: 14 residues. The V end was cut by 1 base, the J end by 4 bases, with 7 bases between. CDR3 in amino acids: CASSLGRGNEKLFF. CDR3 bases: TGTGCCAGCAGCTTAGGCAGGGGTAATGAAAAACTGTTTTTT.

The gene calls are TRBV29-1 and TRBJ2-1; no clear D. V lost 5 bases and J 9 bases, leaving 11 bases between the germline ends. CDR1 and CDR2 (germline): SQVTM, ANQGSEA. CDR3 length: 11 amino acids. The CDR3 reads CSVTERPEQFF. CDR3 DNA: TGCAGCGTTACCGAACGCCCTGAGCAGTTCTTC.

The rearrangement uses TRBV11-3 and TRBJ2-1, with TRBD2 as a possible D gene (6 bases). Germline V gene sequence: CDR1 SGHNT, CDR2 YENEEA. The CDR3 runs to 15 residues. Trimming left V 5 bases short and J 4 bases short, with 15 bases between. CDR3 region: CASSGGISGYNEQFF. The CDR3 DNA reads TGTGCCAGCAGCGGGGGGATTTCTGGATACAATGAGCAGTTCTTC.

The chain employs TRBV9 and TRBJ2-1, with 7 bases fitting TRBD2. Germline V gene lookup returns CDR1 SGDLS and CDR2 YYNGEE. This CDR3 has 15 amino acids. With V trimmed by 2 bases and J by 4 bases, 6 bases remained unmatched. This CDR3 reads CASSVAGVGYNEQFF. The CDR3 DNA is TGTGCCAGCAGCGTCGCGGGAGTAGGGTACAATGAGCAGTTCTTC.

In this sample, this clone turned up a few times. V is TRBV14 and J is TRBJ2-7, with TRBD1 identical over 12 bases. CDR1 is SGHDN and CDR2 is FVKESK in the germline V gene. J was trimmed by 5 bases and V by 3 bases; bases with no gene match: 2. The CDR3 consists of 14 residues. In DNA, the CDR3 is TGTGCCAGCAGCCAGGGACAGGGGGCCCACGAGCAGTACTTC. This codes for CASSQGQGAHEQYF.

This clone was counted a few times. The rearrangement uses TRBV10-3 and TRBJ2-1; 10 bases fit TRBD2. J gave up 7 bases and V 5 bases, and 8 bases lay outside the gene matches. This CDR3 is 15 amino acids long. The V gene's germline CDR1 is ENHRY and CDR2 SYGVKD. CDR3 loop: CAISPAGGARNEQFF. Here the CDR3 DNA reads TGTGCCATCAGTCCAGCGGGAGGGGCTAGAAATGAGCAGTTCTTC.

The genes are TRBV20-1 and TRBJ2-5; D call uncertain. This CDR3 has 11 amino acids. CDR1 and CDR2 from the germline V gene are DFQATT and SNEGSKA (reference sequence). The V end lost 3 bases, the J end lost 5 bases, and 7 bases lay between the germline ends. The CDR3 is CSASLLETQYF. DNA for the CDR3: TGCAGTGCTAGTCTCCTGGAGACCCAGTACTTC.

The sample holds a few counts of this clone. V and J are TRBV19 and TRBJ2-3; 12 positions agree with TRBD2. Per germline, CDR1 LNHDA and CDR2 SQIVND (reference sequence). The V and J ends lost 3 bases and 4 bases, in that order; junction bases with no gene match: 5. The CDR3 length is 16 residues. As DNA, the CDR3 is TGTGCCAGTAGTATCGGCCTAGCGGGAGGGTCAGATACGCAGTATTTT. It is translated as CASSIGLAGGSDTQYF.

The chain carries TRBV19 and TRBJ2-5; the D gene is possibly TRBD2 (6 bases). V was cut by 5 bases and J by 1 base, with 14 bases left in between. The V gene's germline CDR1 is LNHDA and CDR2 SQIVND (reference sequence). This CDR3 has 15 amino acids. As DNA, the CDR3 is TGTGCCAGTAGTGCGGGACGGTCGACCCAAGAGACCCAGTACTTC. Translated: CASSAGRSTQETQYF.

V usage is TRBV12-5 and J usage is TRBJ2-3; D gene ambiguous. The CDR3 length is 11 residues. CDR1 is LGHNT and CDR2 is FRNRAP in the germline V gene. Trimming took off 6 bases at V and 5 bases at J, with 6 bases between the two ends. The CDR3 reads CASGSIDTQYF. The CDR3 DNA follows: TGTGCTAGTGGATCCATAGATACGCAGTATTTT.

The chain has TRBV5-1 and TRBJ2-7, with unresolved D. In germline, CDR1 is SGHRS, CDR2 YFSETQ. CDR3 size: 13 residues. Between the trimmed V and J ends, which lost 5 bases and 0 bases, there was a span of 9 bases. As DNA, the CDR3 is TGCGCCAGCAGGCCGGGCAGCTCCTACGAGCAGTACTTC. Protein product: CASRPGSSYEQYF.

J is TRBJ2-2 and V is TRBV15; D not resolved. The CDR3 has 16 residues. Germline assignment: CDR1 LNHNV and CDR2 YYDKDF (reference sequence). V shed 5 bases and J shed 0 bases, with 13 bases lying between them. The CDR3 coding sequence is TGTGCCACCAGCGCACCCAGCAGATCGAACACCGGGGAGCTGTTTTTT. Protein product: CATSAPSRSNTGELFF. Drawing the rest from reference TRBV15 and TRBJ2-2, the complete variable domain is DAMVIQNPRYQVTQFGKPVTLSCSQTLNHNVMYWYQQKSSQAPKLLFHYYDKDFNNEADTPDNFQSRRPNTSFCFLDIRSPGLGDTAMYLCATSAPSRSNTGELFFGEGSRLTVL.

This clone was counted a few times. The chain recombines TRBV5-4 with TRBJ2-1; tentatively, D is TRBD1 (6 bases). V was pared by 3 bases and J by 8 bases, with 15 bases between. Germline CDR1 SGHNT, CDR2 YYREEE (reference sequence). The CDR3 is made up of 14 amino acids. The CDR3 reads CASSSKQGGDEQFF. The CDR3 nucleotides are TGTGCCAGCAGCTCAAAACAGGGTGGGGATGAGCAGTTCTTC.